The 25 T cell receptor beta chains below all came from one sample that was sequenced in a study of blood T cells in healthy people across ages. Primed by a sample-barcoded 5' primer and a J-beta primer mix, a second PCR proceeded for about 6 to 11 cycles. TCRdb analysed the 5' RACE reads with MiXCR anew, one entry per CDR3 protein. This table has some 850,000 distinct CDR3 sequences, around 24% appearing once. These data are also associated with another study on T cells of mothers and their children.

The sample taken for sequencing was blood. These TCRs come from a boy aged 10-17 years in good health.

As to this clonotype: The junction shows a germline mismatch at one end, possibly a read error. The rearrangement links TRBV3-1 to TRBJ2-1; 9 bases match TRBD2. Germline V gene sequence: CDR1 LGHDT, CDR2 YNNKEL (reference sequence). The CDR3 totals 15 residues. CDR3 bases: TGTGCCAGCTCGTACAGCGGGGGGACTTACAATGAGCAGCTCTTC. It is translated as CASSYSGGTYNEQLF.

This clonotype was detected only a few times. The chain joins TRBV12-3 or TRBV12-4 to TRBJ2-2; 9 bases are a match to TRBD1. Trimming removed 4 bases from V and 5 bases from J; junction bases left unmatched: 2. The CDR3 is 14 amino acids. The CDR3 here is CASSSDRGTGELFF. Here the CDR3 DNA reads TGTGCCAGCAGTTCGGACAGGGGAACCGGGGAGCTGTTTTTT.

The chain uses TRBV5-4 and TRBJ2-5; TRBD2 is a possible D gene (6 bases). The J call may be wrong; the DNA end is better matched by TRBJ2-1. Germline loops: CDR1 SGHNT, CDR2 YYREEE (reference sequence). This CDR3 has 14 amino acids. CDR3 sequence reads: CASSSGTSLGEQFF. The DNA for the CDR3 is TGTGCCAGCAGCTCCGGGACTTCACTGGGGGAGCAGTTCTTC.

The J gene is TRBJ1-3, the V gene TRBV11-2; tentative D call: TRBD1 (6 bases). Per germline, CDR1 SGHAT and CDR2 FQNNGV. V dropped 3 bases and J dropped 0 bases, with 12 bases sitting between them. This CDR3 region has 16 residues. The CDR3 DNA follows: TGTGCCAGCAGCTTCCGCCAGGGGTCCTCTGGAAACACCATATATTTT. Translating it yields CASSFRQGSSGNTIYF.

This clonotype was picked up a small number of times. J is TRBJ2-1 and V is TRBV7-9; 9 bases agree with TRBD2. The V gene end was trimmed by 3 bases and the J gene end by 3 bases; junction bases not matched to a gene: 3. The CDR3 extends over 15 amino acids. CDR1 and CDR2 (germline): SEHNR, FQNEAQ (reference sequence). The CDR3 sequence is CASSFSGGNYNEQFF. The CDR3 DNA follows: TGTGCCAGCAGCTTCAGCGGGGGGAACTACAATGAGCAGTTCTTC.

This clonotype has only a few counts. This sequence joins TRBV7-2 and TRBJ2-7; D not certain. Germline V lookup: CDR1 SGHTA, CDR2 FQGNSA. This CDR3 has 14 amino acids. The V and J ends lost 1 base and 2 bases respectively, with 9 bases between them. The CDR3 nucleotides are TGTGCCAGCAGCTTAGTCGCAGTAACCTACGAGCAGTACTTC. Translating it yields CASSLVAVTYEQYF.

This clonotype was detected only once. This sequence joins TRBV7-9 and TRBJ2-5; D may correspond to TRBD1 or TRBD2 (6 bases each). The CDR3 has 16 residues. Germline values: CDR1 SEHNR, CDR2 FQNEAQ (reference sequence). Trimming left V 1 base short and J 4 bases short, with 16 bases between. CDR3 sequence (DNA): TGTGCCAGCAGCTTAGTAGAGGCAGGAGGGGGAGAGACCCAGTACTTC. Amino acid sequence: CASSLVEAGGGETQYF.

This clonotype was seen only a few times. V and J are TRBV5-6 and TRBJ1-2, with 8 bases lining up with TRBD1. CDR3 length: 13 amino acids. V shed 5 bases and J 9 bases; nucleotides not matched to a gene: 9. Germline V CDR1 and CDR2: SGHDT, YYEEEE. The CDR3 sequence is CASSSQGAHSYTF. CDR3 DNA sequence: TGTGCCAGCAGTTCGCAGGGGGCGCACAGCTACACCTTC. The whole variable domain, remainder taken from reference TRBV5-6 and TRBJ1-2, is DAGVTQSPTHLIKTRGQQVTLRCSPKSGHDTVSWYQQALGQGPQFIFQYYEEEERQRGNFPDRFSGHQFPNYSSELNVNALLLGDSALYLCASSSQGAHSYTFGSGTRLTVV.

CDR3: CASRSLGMGETQYF. The CDR3 region has the DNA TGTGCCAGCAGAAGTCTGGGGATGGGGGAGACCCAGTACTTC. The chain couples TRBV7-8 to TRBJ2-5; D gene uncertain. With 6 bases removed from V and 5 bases from J, the gap between germline ends came to 16 bases. The CDR3 sequence is 14 residues long. The germline V gene encodes CDR1 SGHVS and CDR2 FQNEAQ.

Here the CDR3 reads CASSLTSGGTSYEQYF. In DNA form, the CDR3 reads TGTGCCAGCAGCTTGACTAGCGGGGGGACCTCCTACGAGCAGTACTTC. V gene TRBV7-9 combines with J gene TRBJ2-7; 13 nucleotides line up with TRBD2. From germline, CDR1 is SEHNR and CDR2 FQNEAQ (reference sequence). The CDR3 spans 16 residues. The V gene end was trimmed by 3 bases and the J gene end by 0 bases; junction bases not matched to a gene: 2.

This clonotype was counted only a few times. The genes are TRBV7-2 and TRBJ2-5; 15 positions agree with TRBD2. The better agreement between TRBJ2-1 and the DNA end casts doubt on the J call. CDR1 and CDR2 from the germline V gene are SGHTA and FQGNSA. The CDR3 spans 16 residues. Written as DNA, the CDR3 is TGTGCCAGCAGCGAAGGGACTAGCGGGGGGCAGGATGAGCAGTTCTTC. Its protein is CASSEGTSGGQDEQFF.

The V and J genes are TRBV11-1 and TRBJ2-1; D remains unclear. V lost 1 base and J lost 6, with 7 bases in between. CDR3 length: 13 residues. CDR1 is SGHAT, CDR2 FQDESV, per germline (reference sequence). DNA for the CDR3: TGTGCCAGCAGCTTAGAGCTCTCCAATGAGCAGTTCTTC. This translates into CASSLELSNEQFF.

The V and J genes are TRBV11-2 and TRBJ2-2; perhaps TRBD2 as D (6 bases). CDR3 size: 16 residues. V was cut by 1 base and J by 5 bases, with 14 bases left in between. Germline values: CDR1 SGHAT, CDR2 FQNNGV. This CDR3 reads CASSLGVRGRTGELFF. In DNA, the CDR3 is TGTGCCAGCAGCTTAGGGGTGCGGGGTCGAACCGGGGAGCTGTTTTTT.

This clonotype was picked up a small number of times. This chain links TRBV5-1 with TRBJ2-5; 8 bases agree with TRBD1. The closer fit of TRBJ2-7 to the DNA end suggests the J call may be wrong. CDR3 length: 14 amino acids. Germline V gene lookup returns CDR1 SGHRS and CDR2 YFSETQ. The CDR3 region has the DNA TGCGCCAGCAGCGCCGGGACAGGCAATTACGAGCAGTACTTC. It is translated as CASSAGTGNYEQYF.

This clonotype was seen a handful of times. The chain joins TRBV19 to TRBJ2-1; 16 positions match TRBD2. Per germline, CDR1 LNHDA and CDR2 SQIVND (reference sequence). V shed 5 bases and J 4 bases; nucleotides not matched to a gene: 11. This CDR3 spans 19 amino acids. In DNA form, the CDR3 reads TGTGCCAGTAGTCCAATCGGGACTAGCGGGGGGGTCCCTTACAATGAGCAGTTCTTC. Residues: CASSPIGTSGGVPYNEQFF.

The gene calls are TRBV29-1 and TRBJ1-2; TRBD1 matches 10 bases. The V and J ends lost 5 bases and 7 bases, in that order; junction bases with no gene match: 4. Germline V gene lookup returns CDR1 SQVTM and CDR2 ANQGSEA. The CDR3 length is 12 residues. The CDR3 sequence is CSVPDRGPGYTF. Here the CDR3 DNA reads TGCAGCGTTCCAGACAGGGGGCCTGGCTACACCTTC.

V usage is TRBV10-3 and J usage is TRBJ1-2; 7 nucleotides match TRBD1. This CDR3 has 13 residues. Germline V gene data show CDR1 as ENHRY and CDR2 as SYGVKD. The trim removed 7 bases at V and 13 bases at J, leaving 15 bases unmatched. The DNA for the CDR3 is TGTGCCATCACCGGGGACAGCCCGGATCGATGCACCTTC. This encodes CAITGDSPDRCTF.

The chain couples TRBV3-1 to TRBJ2-7; D assignment may be TRBD1 or TRBD2 (5 bases each). The germline V and J ends were trimmed by 0 bases and 4 bases, with 10 bases remaining between them. Germline CDR1 is LGHDT and CDR2 is YNNKEL (reference sequence). The CDR3 runs 14 residues. This chain's CDR3 is CASSQDRGGYEQYF. CDR3 sequence (DNA): TGTGCCAGCAGCCAAGATCGGGGCGGATACGAGCAGTACTTC.

The V and J genes are TRBV7-9 and TRBJ2-7; no clear D gene. This CDR3 comprises 14 residues. Germline V gene data show CDR1 as SEHNR and CDR2 as FQNEAQ (reference sequence). V shed 5 bases and J shed 2 bases, with 13 bases lying between them. CDR3: CASSLRVFPYEQYF. CDR3 coding DNA: TGTGCCAGCAGCCTCCGGGTTTTCCCCTACGAGCAGTACTTC.

This clonotype has just a few counts. The chain carries TRBV30 and TRBJ2-5, with D unclear. The J call is uncertain, as TRBJ2-7 better fits the DNA end. Germline V lookup: CDR1 GTSNPN, CDR2 SVGIG (reference sequence). The CDR3 has 11 amino acids. The CDR3 nucleotides are TGTGCCTGGAGTGAAACCCTCGAGCAGTACTTC. Translating gives CAWSETLEQYF.

In this sample, this clonotype turned up a few times. The V gene is TRBV5-1, the J gene TRBJ2-5; 10 bases are shared with TRBD1. Judging by the DNA end, TRBJ2-1 fits better; the J call may be wrong. There are 16 residues in the CDR3. From germline, CDR1 is SGHRS and CDR2 YFSETQ. The CDR3 here is CASSLGLDRGSNEQFF. DNA for the CDR3: TGCGCCAGCAGCTTGGGTCTGGACAGGGGGTCTAATGAGCAGTTCTTC.

The chain employs TRBV6-2 or TRBV6-3 and TRBJ2-7, with D maybe TRBD1 (5 bases). The V end lost 5 bases, the J end lost 2 bases, and 16 bases lay between the germline ends. Germline V gives CDR1 MNHEY, CDR2 SVGEGT. CDR3 length: 15 amino acids. CDR3 in amino acids: CASSRPGRAAYEQYF. The CDR3 coding sequence is TGTGCCAGCAGTCGTCCGGGCAGGGCTGCCTACGAGCAGTACTTC.

This clonotype was observed a handful of times. This rearrangement joins TRBV20-1 to TRBJ2-5, with a weak D call TRBD1 (6 bases). Near its end, the DNA agrees better with TRBJ2-7, so the J call may be wrong. Germline CDR1 is DFQATT and CDR2 is SNEGSKA (reference sequence). The CDR3 is made up of 13 amino acids. The CDR3 nucleotides are TGCAGTGCTACGTCCCGGGACACCTACGAGCAGTACTTC. Amino acids: CSATSRDTYEQYF.

The sample holds a few counts of this clonotype. The chain is built from TRBV25-1 and TRBJ2-4, with TRBD2 matching over 11 bases. Germline lookup yields CDR1 MGHDK and CDR2 SYGVNS. J gave up 0 bases and V 7 bases, and 8 bases lay outside the gene matches. This CDR3 contains 17 residues. CDR3 nucleotide sequence: TGTGCCAGCATGGGGCTAGCGGGGGGCCAAGCCAAAAACATTCAGTACTTC. Protein: CASMGLAGGQAKNIQYF.

The sample holds a few counts of this clonotype. V and J are TRBV11-2 and TRBJ2-6; 11 bases match TRBD2. The CDR3 extends over 17 amino acids. Germline V CDR1 and CDR2: SGHAT, FQNNGV. Trimming at V came to 5 bases and at J to 4 bases, leaving 7 bases not matched to a gene. The CDR3 is CASSRIAGGPGANVLTF. CDR3 coding DNA: TGTGCCAGCAGCCGAATAGCGGGGGGGCCGGGGGCCAACGTCCTGACTTTC.